This T cell receptor beta chain was identified during a study of T cell changes during pregnancy in multiple sclerosis. Germline assignment: CDR1 MRHNA and CDR2 SNTAGT. The CDR3 consists of 15 residues. The V segment lost 3 bases and the J segment 3 bases; nucleotides outside the gene matches: 3. Measured with immunoSEQ multiplex PCR; TCRdb has only the in-frame clones, and not every one. This repertoire shows 65,000 to 95,000 clones, under 95% found once; its top ten account for just over 2.5%. The specimen was peripheral blood, collected after pregnancy. The V gene is TRBV6-4, the J gene TRBJ2-3; TRBD2 aligns across 10 bases. The clonotype comes from a female donor in good health, enrolled as a control in a pregnancy study. This CDR3 reads CASSESGGATDTQYF. The CDR3 bases are TGTGCCAGCAGTGAAAGCGGGGGGGCGACAGATACGCAGTATTTT.